This record looks at one T cell receptor (beta chain) sequence and its context. Its antigen remains unidentified. The method was immunoSEQ multiplex PCR; TCRdb's version includes in-frame clones alone and lacks a portion of them. Found here are tens of thousands of clones, about four fifths of them singletons; the top ten hold 2.5% to 3.5%. The sample belongs to a study of vaccination effects on CD4 cells after COVID-19. About the research overall: Everyone in the study got two shots of either the BNT162b2 or mRNA-1273 vaccine.

After expansion with viral peptide pools in the ViraFEST assay, antigen-specific CD4+ T cells were sequenced. An approximately 10-day culture period preceded the isolation of CD4+ T cells. Neither prior SARS-CoV-2 infection nor positive nucleocapsid antibodies were present in the vaccine recipients. Cultivation was performed at 1.5 million to 2 million PBMC per well with around 9.3 IU/ml IL-2 and around 10 ug/ml peptides added. At days 3 and 7, half of the medium was exchanged for IL-2 medium. Notes on the study in general: After vaccination of healthy people, only 1 of 255 vaccine-induced clones cross-reacted with common cold coronaviruses.

This receptor was obtained from a human donor who received a COVID-19 vaccine. Source: CD4+ T cells from PBMCs cultured with HCoV-NL63 spike peptides, taken before COVID-19 vaccination.

The CDR3 here is CASSPRYQGVTTNYGYTF. CDR3 DNA: TGTGCCAGCTCACCACGGTACCAAGGGGTTACTACTAACTATGGCTACACCTTC. V usage is TRBV18 and J usage is TRBJ1-2; D perhaps matches TRBD1 (5 bases). The V and J ends lost 1 base and 0 bases respectively, with 18 bases between them. This CDR3 is built from 18 residues. CDR1 and CDR2 from the germline V gene are KGHSH and LQKENI.